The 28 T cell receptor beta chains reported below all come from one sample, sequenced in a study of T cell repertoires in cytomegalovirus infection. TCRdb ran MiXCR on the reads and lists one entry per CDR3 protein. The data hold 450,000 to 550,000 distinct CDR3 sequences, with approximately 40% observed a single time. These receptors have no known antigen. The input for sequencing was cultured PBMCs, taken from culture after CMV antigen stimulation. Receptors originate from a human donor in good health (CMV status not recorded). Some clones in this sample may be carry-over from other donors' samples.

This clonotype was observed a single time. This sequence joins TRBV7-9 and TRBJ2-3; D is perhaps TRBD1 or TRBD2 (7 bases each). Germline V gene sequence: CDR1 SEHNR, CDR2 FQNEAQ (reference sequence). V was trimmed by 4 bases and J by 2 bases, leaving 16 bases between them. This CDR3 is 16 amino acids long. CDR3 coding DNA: TGTGCCAGCAGCTCCCCCCCAGGGGGGGTCACAGATACGCAGTATTTT. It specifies CASSSPPGGVTDTQYF.

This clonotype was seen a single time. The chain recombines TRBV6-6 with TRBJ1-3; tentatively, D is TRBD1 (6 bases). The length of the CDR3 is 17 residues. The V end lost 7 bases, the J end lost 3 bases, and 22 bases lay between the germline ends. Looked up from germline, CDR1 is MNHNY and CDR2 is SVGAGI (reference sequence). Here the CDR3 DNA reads TGTGCCAGCATCTCTGAACAGGGCCGGCGTAATGGAAACACCATATATTTT. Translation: CASISEQGRRNGNTIYF.

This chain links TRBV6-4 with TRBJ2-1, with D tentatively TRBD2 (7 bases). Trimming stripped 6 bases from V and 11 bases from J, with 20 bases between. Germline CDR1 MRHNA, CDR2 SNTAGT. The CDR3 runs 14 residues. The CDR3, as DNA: TGTGCCAGCAGGCGACTAGCCGGGGGCCCTAAGCAGTTCTTC. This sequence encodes CASRRLAGGPKQFF.

In DNA, the CDR3 is TGCAGTGCCTCAGGCAGGGTGGGTGAAAAACTGTTTTTT. It translates to CSASGRVGEKLFF. The chain couples TRBV20-1 to TRBJ1-4, with D tentatively TRBD1 (5 bases). The germline V gene encodes CDR1 DFQATT and CDR2 SNEGSKA (reference sequence). Trimming stripped 6 bases from V and 7 bases from J, with 15 bases between. This CDR3 has 13 amino acids.

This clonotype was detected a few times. This CDR3 reads CASRNLGTDTQYF. The DNA of the CDR3 is TGTGCCAGCAGGAACCTAGGAACAGATACGCAGTATTTT. The J gene is TRBJ2-3, the V gene TRBV2, with D unclear. Germline assignment: CDR1 SNHLY and CDR2 FYNNEI. CDR3 size: 13 residues. The V gene lost 6 bases and the J gene lost 3 bases, with 10 bases spanning the gap.

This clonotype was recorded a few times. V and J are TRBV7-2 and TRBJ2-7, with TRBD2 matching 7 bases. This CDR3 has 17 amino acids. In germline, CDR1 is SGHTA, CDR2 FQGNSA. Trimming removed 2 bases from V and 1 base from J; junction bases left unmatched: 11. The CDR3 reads CASSLRALAGTSYEQYF. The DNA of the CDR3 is TGTGCCAGCAGCTTAAGAGCCTTAGCGGGTACATCCTACGAGCAGTACTTC.

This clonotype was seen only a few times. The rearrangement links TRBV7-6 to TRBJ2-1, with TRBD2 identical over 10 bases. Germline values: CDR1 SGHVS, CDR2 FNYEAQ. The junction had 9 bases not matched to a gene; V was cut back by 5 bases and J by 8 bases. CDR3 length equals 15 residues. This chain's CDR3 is CASSPSGGASDEQFF. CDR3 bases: TGTGCCAGCAGCCCCAGCGGGGGGGCCTCGGATGAGCAGTTCTTC.

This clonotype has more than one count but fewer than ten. The CDR3 loop reads CASSLRSSNQPQHF. Written as DNA, the CDR3 is TGTGCCAGCAGCTTACGTAGCAGCAATCAGCCCCAGCATTTT. V and J are TRBV7-2 and TRBJ1-5; D unresolved. Deletions cut 2 bases from V and 1 base from J, with 6 bases between. The CDR3 is 14 amino acids. Per the germline V gene, CDR1 is SGHTA and CDR2 is FQGNSA.

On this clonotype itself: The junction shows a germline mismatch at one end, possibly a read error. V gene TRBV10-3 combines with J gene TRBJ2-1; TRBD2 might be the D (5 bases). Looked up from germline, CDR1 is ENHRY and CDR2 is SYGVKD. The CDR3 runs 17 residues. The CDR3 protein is CAMSGSFSRSSYNEQFF. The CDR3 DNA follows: TGTGCCATGAGTGGGAGCTTTTCGCGGAGCTCCTACAATGAGCAGTTCTTC.

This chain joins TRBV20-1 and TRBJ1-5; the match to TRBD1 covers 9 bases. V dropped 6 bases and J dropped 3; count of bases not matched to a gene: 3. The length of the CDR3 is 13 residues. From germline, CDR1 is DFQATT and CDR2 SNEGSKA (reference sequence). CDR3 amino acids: CSARTGDNQPQHF. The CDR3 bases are TGCAGTGCGAGGACAGGGGACAATCAGCCCCAGCATTTT.

The DNA for the CDR3 is TGTGCCAGCAAGAGGAGCAATCAGCCCCAGCATTTT. This sequence encodes CASKRSNQPQHF. This sequence joins TRBV12-3 or TRBV12-4 and TRBJ1-5; D unclear. The CDR3 contains 12 residues. V was pared by 7 bases and J by 1 base, with 5 bases between.

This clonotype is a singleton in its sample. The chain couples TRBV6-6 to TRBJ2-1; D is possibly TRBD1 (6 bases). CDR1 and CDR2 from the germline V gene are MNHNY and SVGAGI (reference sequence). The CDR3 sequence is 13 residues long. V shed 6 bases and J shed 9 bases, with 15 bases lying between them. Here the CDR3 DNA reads TGTGCCAGCAGCCTAGGGGGAGTAGGTGAGCAGTTCTTC. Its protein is CASSLGGVGEQFF.

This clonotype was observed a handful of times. The CDR3 DNA is TGTGCCAGCAGCCCCCCCGACAGATGGTACGAGCAGTACTTC. Amino acids: CASSPPDRWYEQYF. The J gene is TRBJ2-7, the V gene TRBV7-9; weak D call: TRBD1 (5 bases). The CDR3 loop spans 14 amino acids. The V end lost 5 bases, the J end lost 4 bases, and 15 bases lay between the germline ends. Germline CDR1 and CDR2: SEHNR and FQNEAQ (reference sequence).

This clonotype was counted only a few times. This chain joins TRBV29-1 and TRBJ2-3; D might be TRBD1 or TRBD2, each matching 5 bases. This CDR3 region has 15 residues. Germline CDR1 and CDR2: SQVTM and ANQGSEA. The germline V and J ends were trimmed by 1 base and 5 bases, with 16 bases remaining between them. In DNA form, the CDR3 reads TGCAGCGTTGAAGGTCCGGGGACCGAGCGAGATACGCAGTATTTT. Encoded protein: CSVEGPGTERDTQYF.

In nucleotides, the CDR3 is TGTGCCAGCAGCTTAGGCAGGGGTCCGCCGCTCGAGTACTTC. It yields the protein CASSLGRGPPLEYF. V gene TRBV7-2 combines with J gene TRBJ2-7, with D possibly TRBD1 on 6 matching bases. With 1 base removed from V and 11 bases from J, the gap between germline ends came to 18 bases. The CDR3 loop spans 14 amino acids. Germline CDR1 is SGHTA and CDR2 is FQGNSA. Using reference TRBV7-2 and TRBJ2-7 for the parts outside the CDR3, the full variable domain is GAGVSQSPSNKVTEKGKDVELRCDPISGHTALYWYRQSLGQGLEFLIYFQGNSAPDKSGLPSDRFSAERTGGSVSTLTIQRTQQEDSAVYLCASSLGRGPPLEYFGPGTRLTVT.

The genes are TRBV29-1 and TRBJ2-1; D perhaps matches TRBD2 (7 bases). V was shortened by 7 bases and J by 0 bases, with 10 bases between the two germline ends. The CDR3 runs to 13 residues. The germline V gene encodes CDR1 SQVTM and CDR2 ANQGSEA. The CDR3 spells CSARGASYNEQFF. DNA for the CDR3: TGCAGCGCCCGGGGGGCCTCCTACAATGAGCAGTTCTTC.

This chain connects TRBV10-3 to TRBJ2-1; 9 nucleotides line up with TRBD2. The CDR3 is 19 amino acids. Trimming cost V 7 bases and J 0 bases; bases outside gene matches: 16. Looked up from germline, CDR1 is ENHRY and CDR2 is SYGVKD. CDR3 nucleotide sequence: TGTGCCATCACCCCCCGCTTGCGGGGGGGCCTCTTCTCCTACAATGAGCAGTTCTTC. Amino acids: CAITPRLRGGLFSYNEQFF.

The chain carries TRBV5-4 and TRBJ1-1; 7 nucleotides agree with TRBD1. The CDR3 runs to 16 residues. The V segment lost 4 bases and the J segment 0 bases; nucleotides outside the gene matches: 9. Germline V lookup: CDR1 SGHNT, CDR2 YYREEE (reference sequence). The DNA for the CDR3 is TGTGCCAGCAGCCCGTCTACCGGGACAGTGAACACTGAAGCTTTCTTT. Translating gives CASSPSTGTVNTEAFF. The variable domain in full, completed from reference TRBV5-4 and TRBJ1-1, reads ETGVTQSPTHLIKTRGQQVTLRCSSQSGHNTVSWYQQALGQGPQFIFQYYREEENGRGNFPPRFSGLQFPNYSSELNVNALELDDSALYLCASSPSTGTVNTEAFFGQGTRLTVV.

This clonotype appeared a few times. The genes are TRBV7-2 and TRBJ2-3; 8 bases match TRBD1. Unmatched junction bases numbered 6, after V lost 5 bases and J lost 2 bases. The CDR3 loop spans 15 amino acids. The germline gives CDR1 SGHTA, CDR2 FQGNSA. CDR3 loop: CASSLRGLVTDTQYF. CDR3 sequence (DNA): TGTGCCAGCAGCCTCAGGGGGCTGGTCACAGATACGCAGTATTTT.

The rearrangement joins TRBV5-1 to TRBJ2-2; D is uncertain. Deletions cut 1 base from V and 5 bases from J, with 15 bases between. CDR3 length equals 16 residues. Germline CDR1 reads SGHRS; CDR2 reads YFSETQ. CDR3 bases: TGCGCCAGCAGCTTGATAGGCCCTATGGGTACCGGGGAGCTGTTTTTT. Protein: CASSLIGPMGTGELFF.

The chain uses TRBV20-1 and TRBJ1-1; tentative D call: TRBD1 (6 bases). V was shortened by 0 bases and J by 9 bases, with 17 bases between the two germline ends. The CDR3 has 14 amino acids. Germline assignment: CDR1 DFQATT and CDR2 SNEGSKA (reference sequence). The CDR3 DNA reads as TGCAGTGCTAGAGATCGGGACACCTACACGAAAGCTTTCTTT. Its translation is CSARDRDTYTKAFF.

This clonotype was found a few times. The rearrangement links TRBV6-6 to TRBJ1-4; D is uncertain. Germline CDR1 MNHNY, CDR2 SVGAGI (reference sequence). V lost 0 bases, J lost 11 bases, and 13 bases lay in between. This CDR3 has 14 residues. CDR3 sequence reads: CASSYSIAGSKLFF. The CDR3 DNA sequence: TGTGCCAGCAGTTACTCGATCGCGGGGTCCAAACTGTTTTTT.

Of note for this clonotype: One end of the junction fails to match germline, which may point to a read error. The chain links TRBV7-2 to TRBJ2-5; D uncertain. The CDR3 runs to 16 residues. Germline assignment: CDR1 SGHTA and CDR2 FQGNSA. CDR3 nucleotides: TGTGCCAGCACCTTACGCAGTATCTCTCTCCAAGAGACCCAGTACTTC. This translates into CASTLRSISLQETQYF.

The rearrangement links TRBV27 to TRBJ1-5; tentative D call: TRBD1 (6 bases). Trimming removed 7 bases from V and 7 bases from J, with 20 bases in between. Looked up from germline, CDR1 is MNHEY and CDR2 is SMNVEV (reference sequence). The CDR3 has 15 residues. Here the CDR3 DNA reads TGTGCCAGCAACTTAGTCGGGACATCTACCCAGCCCCAGCATTTT. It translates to CASNLVGTSTQPQHF.

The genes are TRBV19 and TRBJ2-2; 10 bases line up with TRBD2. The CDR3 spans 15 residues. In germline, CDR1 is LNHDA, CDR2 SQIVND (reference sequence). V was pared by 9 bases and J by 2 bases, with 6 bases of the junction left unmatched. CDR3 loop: CASRRTSGNTGELFF. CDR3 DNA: TGTGCCAGCCGCCGGACTAGCGGTAACACCGGGGAGCTGTTTTTT. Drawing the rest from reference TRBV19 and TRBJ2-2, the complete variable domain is DGGITQSPKYLFRKEGQNVTLSCEQNLNHDAMYWYRQDPGQGLRLIYYSQIVNDFQKGDIAEGYSVSREKKESFPLTVTSAQKNPTAFYLCASRRTSGNTGELFFGEGSRLTVL.

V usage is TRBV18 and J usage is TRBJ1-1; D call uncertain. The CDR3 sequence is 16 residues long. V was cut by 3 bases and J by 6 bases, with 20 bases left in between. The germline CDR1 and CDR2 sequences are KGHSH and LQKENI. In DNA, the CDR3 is TGTGCCAGCTCACCCCTCGTGGGGATCACTTCATCTGAAGCTTTCTTT. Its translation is CASSPLVGITSSEAFF.

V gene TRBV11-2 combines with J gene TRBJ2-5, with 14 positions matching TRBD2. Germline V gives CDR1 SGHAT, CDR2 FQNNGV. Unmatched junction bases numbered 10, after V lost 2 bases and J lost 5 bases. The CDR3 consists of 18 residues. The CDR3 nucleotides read TGTGCCAGCAGCTTAAGGGGACTAGCGGGAGTAGGTGGGGAGACCCAGTACTTC. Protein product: CASSLRGLAGVGGETQYF.

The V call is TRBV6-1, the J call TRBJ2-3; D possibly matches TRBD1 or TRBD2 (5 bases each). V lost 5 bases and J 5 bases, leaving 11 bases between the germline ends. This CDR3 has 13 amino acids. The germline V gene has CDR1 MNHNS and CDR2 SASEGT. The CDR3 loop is CASSRDPQDTQYF. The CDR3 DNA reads TGTGCCAGCAGTCGGGACCCTCAAGATACGCAGTATTTT.